This TCR beta chain comes out of a study of blood T cell repertoires in COVID-19 (dated by TCRdb to the early 2020s). In the study overall: Samples covering the acute and convalescent phases of COVID-19 were provided by collaborators in the United States, Italy and Spain. The material from the prospective study consisted of cDNA or gDNA derived from T cells, B-cell-depleted T cells, or PBMCs. The dataset comprised deeply sampled blood TCRbeta repertoires from subjects exposed to, actively infected with, or recovered from COVID-19. The repertoires were released in a freely available public database meant as a resource for research on the immune response to SARS-CoV-2. The samples were drawn from two sources: the first 160 participants of the ongoing ImmuneRACE study, and 1,200 or so subjects contributed by 6 global collaborators. Nearly every sample came with metadata listing a de-identified subject ID, COVID-19 status, age in years and sex. HLA class I and class II types, where available, came from metadata supplied by the sample provider rather than from assay-based typing. Points the paper makes about the study in general: The amount of clinical and demographic metadata varied by source and participant and was provided uncurated.

From the cysteine through the phenylalanine, the CDR3 covers 12 amino acids. Only the CDR3 part of the read is kept: 36 bases, read in frame from the first base. V is shortened by 4 bases, J by 0 bases, and the region joining them spans 2 bases. The CDR1 and CDR2 encoded by the germline V gene (reference sequence) are SEHNR and FQNEAQ. TCRbeta CDR3 regions were amplified from genomic DNA by means of the immunoSEQ Assay, a bias-controlled multiplex PCR. The source study handled its data this way. The number of nucleated cells in each sample was estimated from the amplification of reference gene primers within the assay. Sequence reads were collapsed and filtered to measure the absolute abundance of every unique TCRbeta CDR3 rearrangement. For each sample, productive Simpson clonality was calculated by taking the square root of Simpson's diversity index across productive rearrangements. The clones in this table, taken by TCRdb from immuneACCESS, are in-frame only. Not every clone is retained; where verified, under half of the shortfall comes from an unresolved V gene, and the cause of the rest is unknown. V, J and clone size were drawn from that table, and D and trimming were deduced from the DNA. Counted in this sample were approximately 210,000 clones; under 90% of them appeared once. The ten largest clones take up roughly 10% of the sample.

One collaborating source in Seattle enrolled patients while the patients were actively infected and followed the patients over time throughout the course of disease. Each collaborating institution followed its own protocols to collect whole blood in K2EDTA tubes. For TCRbeta analysis, collaborators shipped samples in one of three forms: frozen whole blood, isolated PBMCs, or DNA extracted from either of those sample types. Comments on this clone: Its antigen has not been determined. No qualities accompany the bases; no much larger clone lies one base away.

Material for sequencing was peripheral blood. The clonotype was recovered from a man aged 45-65 years with COVID-19, enrolled during active disease. The rearranged segments are TRBV7-9 and TRBJ2-3; no D gene can be assigned with confidence. The CDR3 is CASSSSTDTQYF. The DNA reads TGTGCCAGCAGCTCAAGCACAGATACGCAGTATTTT. Extended through the reference TRBV7-9 and TRBJ2-3 proteins, this CDR3 yields the full variable domain: DTGVSQNPRHKITKRGQNVTFRCDPISEHNRLYWYRQTLGQGPEFLTYFQNEAQLEKSRLLSDRFSAERPKGSFSTLEIQRTEQGDSAMYLCASSSSTDTQYFGPGTRLTVL.